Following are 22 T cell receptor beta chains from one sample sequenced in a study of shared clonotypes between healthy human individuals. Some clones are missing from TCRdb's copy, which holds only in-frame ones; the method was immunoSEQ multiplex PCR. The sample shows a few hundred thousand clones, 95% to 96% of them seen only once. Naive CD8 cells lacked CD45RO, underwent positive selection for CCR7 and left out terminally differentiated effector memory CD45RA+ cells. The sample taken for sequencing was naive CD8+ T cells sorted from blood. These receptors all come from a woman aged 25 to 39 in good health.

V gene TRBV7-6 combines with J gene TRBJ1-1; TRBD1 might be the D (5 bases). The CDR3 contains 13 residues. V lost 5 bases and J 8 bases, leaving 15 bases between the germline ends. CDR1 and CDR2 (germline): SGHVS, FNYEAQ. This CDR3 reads CASSLGRGMEAFF. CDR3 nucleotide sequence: TGTGCCAGCAGCCTAGGGAGGGGAATGGAAGCTTTCTTT.

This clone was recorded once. The CDR3 here is CASRLDGTPGHEQYF. The CDR3 DNA follows: TGTGCCAGCAGACTGGACGGGACTCCTGGGCACGAGCAGTACTTC. This chain joins TRBV27 and TRBJ2-7; possible D gene TRBD2, 6 bases. CDR1 is MNHEY and CDR2 is SMNVEV in the germline V gene (reference sequence). Trimming removed 6 bases at V and 5 bases at J, with 20 bases between. CDR3 length: 15 amino acids.

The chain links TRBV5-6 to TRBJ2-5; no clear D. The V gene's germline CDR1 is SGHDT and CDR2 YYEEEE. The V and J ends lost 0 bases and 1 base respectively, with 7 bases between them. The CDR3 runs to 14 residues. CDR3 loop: CASSLASGQETQYF. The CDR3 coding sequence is TGTGCCAGCAGCTTGGCGTCAGGCCAAGAGACCCAGTACTTC.

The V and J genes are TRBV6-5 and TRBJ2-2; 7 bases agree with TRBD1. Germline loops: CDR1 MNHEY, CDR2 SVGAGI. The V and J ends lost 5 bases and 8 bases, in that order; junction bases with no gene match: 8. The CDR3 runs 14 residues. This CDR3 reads CASSPGQATGELFF. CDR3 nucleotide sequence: TGTGCCAGCAGTCCTGGACAGGCAACGGGGGAGCTGTTTTTT.

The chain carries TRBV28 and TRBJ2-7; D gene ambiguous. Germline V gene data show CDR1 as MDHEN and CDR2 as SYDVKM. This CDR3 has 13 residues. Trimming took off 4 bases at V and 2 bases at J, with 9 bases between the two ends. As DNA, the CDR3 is TGTGCCAGCAGTTCCGCCACAGCCTACGAGCAGTACTTC. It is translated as CASSSATAYEQYF.

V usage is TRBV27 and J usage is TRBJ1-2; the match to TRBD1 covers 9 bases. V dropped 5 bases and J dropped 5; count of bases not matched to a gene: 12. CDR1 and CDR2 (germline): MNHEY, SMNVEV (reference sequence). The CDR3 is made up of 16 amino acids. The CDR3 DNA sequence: TGTGCCAGCAGTCCCATCGCCGGGACAGGGATGTATGGCTACACCTTC. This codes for CASSPIAGTGMYGYTF.

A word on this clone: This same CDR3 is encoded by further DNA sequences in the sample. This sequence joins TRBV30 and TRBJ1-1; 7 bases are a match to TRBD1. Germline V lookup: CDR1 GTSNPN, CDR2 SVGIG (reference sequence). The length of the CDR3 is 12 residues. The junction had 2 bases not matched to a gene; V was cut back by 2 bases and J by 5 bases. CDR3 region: CAWSPGGTEAFF. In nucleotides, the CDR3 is TGTGCCTGGAGTCCAGGGGGAACTGAAGCTTTCTTT.

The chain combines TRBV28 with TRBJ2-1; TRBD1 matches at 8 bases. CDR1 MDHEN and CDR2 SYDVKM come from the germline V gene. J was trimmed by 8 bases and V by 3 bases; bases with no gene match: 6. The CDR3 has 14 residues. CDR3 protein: CASSFVTGAHEQFF. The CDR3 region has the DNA TGTGCCAGCAGTTTCGTGACAGGGGCGCATGAGCAGTTCTTC.

In nucleotides, the CDR3 is TGTGCCAGCCTTCATCGAGTGGGATACAATGAGCAGTTCTTC. This encodes CASLHRVGYNEQFF. The chain couples TRBV2 to TRBJ2-1; D is undetermined. V was cut by 8 bases and J by 4 bases, with 15 bases left in between. The CDR3 has 14 residues. CDR1 is SNHLY, CDR2 FYNNEI, per germline.

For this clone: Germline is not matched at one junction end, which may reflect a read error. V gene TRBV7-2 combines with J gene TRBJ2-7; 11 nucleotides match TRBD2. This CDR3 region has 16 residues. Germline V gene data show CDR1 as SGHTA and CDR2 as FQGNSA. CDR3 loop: CASSRNSGRASSEQYF. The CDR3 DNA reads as TGTGCCAGCAGCCGAAATAGCGGGAGGGCCTCCTCCGAGCAGTACTTC.

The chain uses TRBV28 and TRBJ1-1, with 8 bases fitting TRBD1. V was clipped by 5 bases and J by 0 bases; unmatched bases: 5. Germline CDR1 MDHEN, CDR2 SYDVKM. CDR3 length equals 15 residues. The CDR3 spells CASSDRDRLNTEAFF. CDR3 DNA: TGTGCCAGCAGTGACCGGGACAGGTTGAACACTGAAGCTTTCTTT.

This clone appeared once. In nucleotides, the CDR3 is TGTGCCAGCAGCTTAGGTGGGGAGACTGAAGCTTTCTTT. Translating it yields CASSLGGETEAFF. The chain is built from TRBV13 and TRBJ1-1; no reliable D call. V was cut by 0 bases and J by 5 bases, with 7 bases left in between. The CDR3 has 13 residues. CDR1 PRHDT and CDR2 FYEKMQ come from the germline V gene (reference sequence).

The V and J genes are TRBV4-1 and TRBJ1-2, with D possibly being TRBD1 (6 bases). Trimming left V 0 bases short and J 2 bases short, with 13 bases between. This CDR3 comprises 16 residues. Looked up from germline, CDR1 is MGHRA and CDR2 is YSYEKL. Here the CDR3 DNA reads TGCGCCAGCAGCCAAGATTTGCGGGGGCGGAACTATGGCTACACCTTC. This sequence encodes CASSQDLRGRNYGYTF.

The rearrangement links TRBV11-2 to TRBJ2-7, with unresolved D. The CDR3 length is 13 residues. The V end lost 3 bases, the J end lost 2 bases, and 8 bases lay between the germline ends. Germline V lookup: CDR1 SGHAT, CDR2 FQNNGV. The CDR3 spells CASSFAPPYEQYF. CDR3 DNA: TGTGCCAGCAGCTTTGCACCCCCCTACGAGCAGTACTTC.

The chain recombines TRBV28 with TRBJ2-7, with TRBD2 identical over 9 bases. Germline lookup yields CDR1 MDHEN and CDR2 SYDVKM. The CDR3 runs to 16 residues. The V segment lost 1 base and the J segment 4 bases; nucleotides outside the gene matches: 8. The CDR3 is CASSLSIAGAGYEQYF. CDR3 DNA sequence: TGTGCCAGCAGTTTATCTATAGCGGGAGCGGGGTACGAGCAGTACTTC.

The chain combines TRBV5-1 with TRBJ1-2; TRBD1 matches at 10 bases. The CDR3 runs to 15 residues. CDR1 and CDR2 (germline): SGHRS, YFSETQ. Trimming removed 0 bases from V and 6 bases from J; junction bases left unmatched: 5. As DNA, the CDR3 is TGCGCCAGCAGCTTGGAGGGACAGGGGTCGAATGGCTACACCTTC. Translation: CASSLEGQGSNGYTF.

The CDR3 sequence: CASSSDRKGESSTEAFF. The CDR3 DNA is TGCGCCAGCAGCTCCGACAGGAAGGGTGAGTCGAGCACTGAAGCTTTCTTT. The V gene is TRBV5-1, the J gene TRBJ1-1, with D perhaps matching TRBD1 (6 bases). The V end was cut by 3 bases, the J end by 4 bases, with 22 bases between. In germline, CDR1 is SGHRS, CDR2 YFSETQ. This CDR3 region has 17 residues.

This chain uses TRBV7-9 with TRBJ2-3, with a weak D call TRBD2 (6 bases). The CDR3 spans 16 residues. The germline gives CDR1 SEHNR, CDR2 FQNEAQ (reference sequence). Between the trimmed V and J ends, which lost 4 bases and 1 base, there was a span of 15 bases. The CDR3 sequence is CASSSIRDFRTDTQYF. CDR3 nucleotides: TGTGCCAGCAGCTCAATCCGGGACTTCCGCACAGATACGCAGTATTTT. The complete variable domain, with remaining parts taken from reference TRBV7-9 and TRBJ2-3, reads DTGVSQNPRHKITKRGQNVTFRCDPISEHNRLYWYRQTLGQGPEFLTYFQNEAQLEKSRLLSDRFSAERPKGSFSTLEIQRTEQGDSAMYLCASSSIRDFRTDTQYFGPGTRLTVL.

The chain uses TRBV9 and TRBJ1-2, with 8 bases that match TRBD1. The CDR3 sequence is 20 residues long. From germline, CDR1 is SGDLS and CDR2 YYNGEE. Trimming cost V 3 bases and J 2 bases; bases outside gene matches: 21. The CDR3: CASSGVIDGTHRGINYGYTF. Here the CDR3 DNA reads TGTGCCAGCAGCGGAGTGATCGACGGAACTCACAGGGGGATCAACTATGGCTACACCTTC.

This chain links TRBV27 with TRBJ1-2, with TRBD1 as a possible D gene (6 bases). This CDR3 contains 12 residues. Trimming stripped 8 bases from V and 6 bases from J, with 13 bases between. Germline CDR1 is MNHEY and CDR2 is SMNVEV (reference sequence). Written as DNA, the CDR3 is TGTGCCAGCGACCGGGGGCTTAATGGCTACACCTTC. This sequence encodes CASDRGLNGYTF.

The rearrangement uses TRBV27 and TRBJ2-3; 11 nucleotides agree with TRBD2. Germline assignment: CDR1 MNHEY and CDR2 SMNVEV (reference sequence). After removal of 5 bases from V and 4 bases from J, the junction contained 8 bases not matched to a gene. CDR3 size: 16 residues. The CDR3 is CASSASGRRYADTQYF. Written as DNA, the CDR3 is TGTGCCAGCAGTGCTAGCGGGAGGCGGTACGCAGATACGCAGTATTTT.

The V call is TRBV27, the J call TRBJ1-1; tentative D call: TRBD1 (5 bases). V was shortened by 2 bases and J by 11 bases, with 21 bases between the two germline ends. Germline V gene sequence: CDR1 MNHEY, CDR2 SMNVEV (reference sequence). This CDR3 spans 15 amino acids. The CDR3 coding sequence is TGTGCCAGCAGTTTAGGGTCTGCCCTCCCAAAGGGGGCTTTCTTT. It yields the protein CASSLGSALPKGAFF.